This record covers a single T cell receptor (beta chain). The antigen it recognizes is unknown. Base qualities were left out, and no much larger clone turns up one base away. The data derive from a study of shared clonotypes between healthy human individuals (dated by TCRdb to 2020 to 2022). About the investigation overall: The cohort comprised a couple of women and a few men aged 18 to 49 years. Per donor, three plates each were used for CD4 naive and CD4 memory, two for CD8 naive, and one for CD8 memory. The study deeply sequenced blood TCR repertoires of about 5 healthy adults to estimate repertoire size and the extent of clonotype sharing between individuals. Libraries were prepared and TCR repertoires were sequenced by different laboratories using diverse techniques, in order to increase sequencing depth and limit assay-specific biases. Between about 0.9 and 8.9 billion PBMCs per donor were obtained by leukapheresis.

In the germline V gene, CDR1 corresponds to SNHLY and CDR2 to FYNNEI. Inclusive of the bounding cysteine and phenylalanine, the CDR3 is 13 residues long. Solely the CDR3 DNA is kept, with 39 bases framed from the first base. Trimming at the junction amounts to 10 bases on V and 6 bases on J, and the germline ends lie 18 bases apart. Donors were healthy HIV-negative adults with no recently reported acute infections or vaccinations. Every donor was a Caucasian adult residing in Nashville, Tennessee, USA. CD4+ T cells were enriched by magnetic negative selection; naive cells were then positively selected on CD45RA, and the negative fraction formed the memory subset. After blood collection by leukapheresis, PBMCs were isolated using Ficoll-Histopaque density gradient centrifugation and then cryopreserved in the vapor phase of liquid nitrogen. Purity and quantity of every magnetically sorted T cell population were checked by analytical flow cytometry. Genomic DNA was isolated from each sorted fraction and quantified by UV absorbance on a Nanodrop 2000c.

Points the paper makes about the study in general: Sampling was limited to blood, and TCR repertoires in tissue likely differ from TCR repertoires in blood. When a few donors were compared, the shared fraction of clonotypes was about 5.5% for naive CD4, less than 4% for naive CD8, roughly 2.5% for memory CD4, and roughly 0.4% for memory CD8. Even with the large sequencing depth, rarefaction of the sorted-subset datasets indicated that sequencing was incomplete. Pairwise subsampling led to the expectation that sequencing depth would affect the degree of clonotype sharing among donors. Compared with non-shared clonotypes, clonotypes shared by all four sorted-subset donors had higher generation probabilities. Because the study included a small number of donors, the genetic and exposure-history diversity represented was limited. Larger estimated clonotype richness was generally found for naive subsets than for memory subsets.

Using the deep immunoSEQ assay, multiplex PCR amplified TCR CDR3 regions from genomic DNA. Extracted genomic DNA from each cell subset was distributed evenly across all wells of several immunoSEQ 96-well plates, and each plate was treated as a replicate. For sorted subsets, each replicate PCR was loaded with 200 ng genomic DNA, equivalent to about 33,000 T cell genomes. Purified libraries were quantified with a Qubit 3.0 fluorometer, sized on a Bioanalyzer 2100, and re-quantified with the KAPA Library Quantification kit. Each immunoSEQ 96-well plate was sequenced on its own single-read 150-cycle Illumina NextSeq 550 flow cell. The authors processed their data as follows. The immunoSEQ output contained only junctional sequences without quality scores, so filtering could not match that applied to full-length reads. Sequences were annotated with PyIR, a Python wrapper for IgBLAST v1.9, using IMGT germline references to assign V/J genes and CDR3. Any read was removed if the V/J assignment was weak (E-value above 1e-6), the CDR3 was missing, or the read contained stop codons, out-of-frame junctions, or ambiguous translated residues. V3J clonotypes were defined by identical inferred V gene, J gene, and CDR3 amino acid sequence. The percentage overlap between two repertoires was calculated by dividing the number of shared unique clonotypes by the size of the smaller repertoire. Repertoire richness was assessed with RTK rarefaction, the Chao1 estimator, and Recon v2.1 estimates of unobserved clonotypes. OLGA was used to compute generation probabilities for all TCRbeta clonotypes that the gDNA method yielded from a few donors. In its TCRdb copy, this immuneACCESS table keeps in-frame sequences only and misses some clones. Where compared with another copy, unresolved V genes explain less than half of these, and the others have no known cause. The V and J calls and clone size are taken from that table; D and trimming were inferred from the DNA. Present in this sample are roughly 2.2 million clones, roughly 92% of which were seen just once. Together, the top ten hold approximately 0.4% of the sample.

This chain is built from TRBV2 and TRBJ1-2; a confident D gene designation cannot be given. This sequence was found in a man aged 18 to 30 in good health. Some clones in this sample may be carry-over from other donors' samples. Sequenced: naive CD4+ T cells from PBMCs. This specimen's cell subset or site label, per the study, means: CD45RA+ positively selected. The DNA is as follows: TGTGCCACCTCCCTTGGGGATATCCATGGCTACACCTTC. It translates as CATSLGDIHGYTF.